The clone carrying this T cell receptor (beta chain) has just a few counts. Its antigen is undetermined. CDR1 SGHNT and CDR2 YYREEE come from the germline V gene (reference sequence). The CDR3 runs to 13 residues. Trimming shortened V by 1 base and J by 10 bases, and 12 bases separated the two germline ends. The sample belongs to a study of beta chain features in type 1 diabetes. Study-wide results and limits: People with Type 1 diabetes carried modestly yet significantly shorter TCRB CDR3s in all four CD4+ subsets.

What was sequenced were expressed TCRB transcripts, since all of the isolated RNA had been reverse transcribed. Some 4 million reads were obtained on average from naive, central memory and regulatory T cell samples. TCRdb's table, derived via immunoSEQ multiplex PCR, lists solely in-frame clones and lacks some. The sample lists about 930,000 clones, about 17% seen once, with around 0.02% in the top ten. The J gene is TRBJ2-1, the V gene TRBV5-4; TRBD2 is a possible D gene (5 bases). The source of this sequence is a woman younger than 30 in good health. The sequencing sample was made of naive CD4+ T cells from blood. DNA for the CDR3: TGTGCCAGCAGCTTGATATCGGGCGGGGAGCAGTTCTTC. As protein: CASSLISGGEQFF.